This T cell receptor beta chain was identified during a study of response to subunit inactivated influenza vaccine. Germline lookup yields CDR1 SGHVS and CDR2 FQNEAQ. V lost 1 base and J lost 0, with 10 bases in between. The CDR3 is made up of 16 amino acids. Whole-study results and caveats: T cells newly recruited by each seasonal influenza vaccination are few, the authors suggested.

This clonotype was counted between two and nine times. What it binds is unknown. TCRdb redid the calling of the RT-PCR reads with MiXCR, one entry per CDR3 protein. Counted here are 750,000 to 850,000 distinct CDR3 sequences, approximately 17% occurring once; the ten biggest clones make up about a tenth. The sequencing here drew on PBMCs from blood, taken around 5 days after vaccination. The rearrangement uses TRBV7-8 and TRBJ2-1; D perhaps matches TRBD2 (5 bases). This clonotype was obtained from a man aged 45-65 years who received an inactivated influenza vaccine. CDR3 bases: TGTGCCAGCAGCTTAGGGGCGGGTCTCTCCTACAATGAGCAGTTCTTC. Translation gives CASSLGAGLSYNEQFF.